In its sample, the clone carrying this TCR beta chain ranks as medium-sized. Its antigen is currently unknown. This entry is derived from a study of metastatic and nonmetastatic thyroid tumors. On the study more broadly: Malignant thyroid and benign thyroid patients provided blood and tumor or nodule tissue whose repertoires were compared. Findings of the study overall: As reported, TCR beta diversity in blood and tumor was significantly higher in malignant thyroid tumors than in benign nodules.

Every patient underwent thyroid surgery untreated. Original handling: The study's classifier, a distant-metastasis tool for papillary thyroid cancer, was built using CDR3 differences across clinicopathological groups. TCRdb ran MiXCR on the PCR reads. TCRdb's processing, not the study's, gives the V and J calls here. The sample lists roughly 17,000 clones, roughly a quarter seen once, with approximately 13% in the top ten. This CDR3 is built from 14 residues. Deletions cut 2 bases from V and 10 bases from J, with 19 bases between. Looked up from germline, CDR1 is DFQATT and CDR2 is SNEGSKA (reference sequence).

The TCR sequence derives from a male donor with papillary thyroid cancer or a benign thyroid nodule (not recorded which). Some clones in this sample may be carry-over from other donors' samples. The genes are TRBV20-1 and TRBJ2-3; D could derive from TRBD1 or TRBD2 (5 bases each). The sequenced sample consisted of tumor tissue. CDR3 loop: CSARRGEGTESQYF. For the CDR3, the DNA is TGCAGTGCTAGACGCGGAGAAGGGACGGAATCGCAGTATTTT.